This entry features one TCR beta chain sequence. What antigen it recognizes has not been identified. Base qualities are not at hand, and no much larger clone is one base apart. This sample is part of a study of blood T cells in healthy people across ages (dated by TCRdb to the mid-2010s). For context, the study as a whole: Template switching captured roughly one uniquely barcoded TCR beta cDNA molecule per two T cells in model experiments. The donors were divided into four age groups: young (average about 16 years), middle-aged (approximately 42), aged (approximately 62) and long-lived (roughly 86). To avoid experimental bias, donors of different ages were distributed randomly across sequencing lanes. Two additional independent replicas of 1 million unique cDNA reads from the same blood draw were analyzed for two donors (one aged 18 to 30 and one aged 80 or older). Age-related changes in TCR beta repertoire diversity were measured in the study by deep sequencing normalized with unique cDNA molecular identifiers. Overall study results and their limits: Because profiling used bulk unsorted PBMCs, naive and antigen-experienced compartments could not be compared conclusively. Because the CMV infection status of the donors was unknown, age-related changes in expanded clonotypes may potentially have been confounded. Compared with the aged group, more naive CD4+ T cells, fewer expanded clones and increased TCR diversity were shown by the long-lived group, suggesting age selection. The percentage of naive T cells measured by flow cytometry correlated strongly with observed TCR beta diversity. As age increased, observed TCR beta diversity per million T cells dropped in a roughly linear way, and a significant reduction was already evident by age 40. Estimates of total diversity based on one million sequenced T cells were regarded as lower bounds and as underestimates.

The 40 or so donors, aged roughly 6 to 90 years, were systemically healthy Caucasian individuals from Russia. Each donor gave ten milliliters of peripheral blood, collected into EDTA-treated Vacutainer tubes. Ficoll-Paque density-gradient centrifugation was used to isolate PBMCs, with at least 6 million per sample. Total RNA, at least 5 micrograms per sample, was extracted from PBMCs with Trizol reagent. For every donor, flow cytometry on a PBMC aliquot measured the percentage of naive CD45RAhigh/CD27high T cells. The library relied on 5' RACE. The listed sequencing device is Illumina HiSeq 2500. A second roughly 6 to 11 cycle PCR used a sample-barcoded 5' primer and a J-beta primer mix. Each TCR beta cDNA molecule received a unique molecular identifier from a template-switch 5' adaptor carrying 12 random nucleotides. Each sample yielded at least 2.5 million CDR3-containing paired-end reads. The Mint cDNA synthesis kit, primed by a TRBC-specific oligonucleotide, was used to synthesize first-strand cDNA from all RNA. Following uracil-DNA glycosylase treatment, all cDNA underwent a first 18-cycle PCR with the universal primers M1SS and BC2_uni_R. On the study's bioinformatics: Each sample was normalized by randomly selecting 1 million high-quality reads, each carrying a distinct molecular identifier. Instead of being binned into consensus sequences, reads with shared molecular identifiers were discarded. CDR3 identification, clonotype clustering and error correction used MiTCR with a Q25 quality threshold and the strictest error-elimination algorithm. A nonparametric unseen species model using Euler transformation provided a lower-bound estimate of total TCR beta diversity. TCRdb reprocessed the public reads (quality trimming at Q25 with fastp, clone calling with MiXCR) and kept in-frame beta chains. Rows with a matching CDR3 protein are joined into one entry that keeps the most common DNA and genes. For this entry, the V and J calls and clone size follow TCRdb and not the study's own pipeline. A total of 750,000 to 950,000 distinct CDR3 sequences appear in this sample, about 55% of them only once. Jointly, the top ten make up around 41% of the sample.

V is pared back by 1 base and J by 2 bases, with 12 bases lying between the germline termini. Including the terminal cysteine and phenylalanine, the CDR3 comprises 15 residues. Only the CDR3 portion is preserved as DNA: 45 bases, with reading frame beginning at the first base. The CDR1 and CDR2 encoded by the germline V gene (reference sequence) are PRHDT and FYEKMQ. Sequenced input: blood. This TCR derives from an elderly man in good health. The chain joins TRBV13 to TRBJ2-7; the D segment might be TRBD1 or TRBD2, since each matches 5 bases. The DNA sequence reads TGTGCCAGCAGCTTAGTTAGTCGGGGCCCCTACGAGCAGTACTTC. Its amino acids are CASSLVSRGPYEQYF. With the portions outside the CDR3 filled from the reference TRBV13 and TRBJ2-7 genes, the complete variable region becomes AAGVIQSPRHLIKEKRETATLKCYPIPRHDTVYWYQQGPGQDPQFLISFYEKMQSDKGSIPDRFSAQQFSDYHSELNMSSLELGDSALYFCASSLVSRGPYEQYFGPGTRLTVT.